The 22 T cell receptor beta chains reported below all come from one sample, sequenced in a study of blood T cell repertoires in COVID-19. Assay: immunoSEQ multiplex PCR; the TCRdb copy retains only in-frame clones and omits some. The repertoire holds almost 200,000 clones, with 80% to 90% as singletons. Sequencing was carried out using peripheral blood. The origin of the receptors is a woman between 65 and 79 years old with acute or convalescent COVID-19.

The chain's CDR3 is CASSLMGVGGEQFF. The CDR3 DNA reads as TGTGCCAGCAGCTTAATGGGAGTAGGGGGTGAGCAGTTCTTC. The V gene is TRBV11-3, the J gene TRBJ2-1; D perhaps matches TRBD1 (6 bases). There are 14 residues in the CDR3. With 2 bases removed from V and 9 bases from J, the gap between germline ends came to 14 bases. Germline CDR1 reads SGHNT; CDR2 reads YENEEA.

This sequence joins TRBV7-9 and TRBJ1-1, with D perhaps TRBD1 (6 bases). V lost 5 bases and J 1 base, leaving 11 bases between the germline ends. This CDR3 is 14 amino acids long. Germline CDR1 and CDR2: SEHNR and FQNEAQ (reference sequence). The CDR3, as DNA: TGTGCCAGCAGCCCGATGGACAGGAACACTGAAGCTTTCTTT. Its protein is CASSPMDRNTEAFF.

The genes are TRBV2 and TRBJ1-5, with D possibly TRBD1 on 5 matching bases. Trimming shortened V by 5 bases and J by 5 bases, and 13 bases separated the two germline ends. The CDR3 loop spans 14 amino acids. The germline CDR1 and CDR2 sequences are SNHLY and FYNNEI. Here the CDR3 DNA reads TGTGCCAGCAGTCTTTTCCCGGGGGATCAGCCCCAGCATTTT. Protein: CASSLFPGDQPQHF.

V gene TRBV5-5 combines with J gene TRBJ1-5; TRBD1 agrees at 9 bases. V was pared by 4 bases and J by 6 bases, with 5 bases of the junction left unmatched. Germline V gene data show CDR1 as SGHKS and CDR2 as YYEKEE (reference sequence). The CDR3 totals 14 residues. CDR3: CASSQTGGLQPQHF. The CDR3 coding sequence is TGTGCCAGCAGCCAAACAGGGGGCCTTCAGCCCCAGCATTTT.

This chain connects TRBV27 to TRBJ1-2, with 9 bases that match TRBD1. In germline, CDR1 is MNHEY, CDR2 SMNVEV (reference sequence). Trimming cost V 5 bases and J 7 bases; bases outside gene matches: 5. The CDR3 is 13 residues long. CDR3 amino acids: CASSGGQGSGYTF. CDR3 DNA sequence: TGTGCCAGCAGTGGAGGACAGGGGAGTGGCTACACCTTC.

The genes are TRBV5-1 and TRBJ1-4; 9 bases line up with TRBD1. The ends lost 0 bases at V and 7 bases at J; junction bases unmatched: 7. The CDR3 contains 16 residues. The germline gives CDR1 SGHRS, CDR2 YFSETQ. CDR3 nucleotides: TGCGCCAGCAGCTTGGCTCCTGACAGGGGGGCTGAAAAACTGTTTTTT. Encoded protein: CASSLAPDRGAEKLFF.

The gene calls are TRBV7-9 and TRBJ1-6, with a weak D call TRBD1 (5 bases). The CDR3 totals 16 residues. The V end was cut by 5 bases, the J end by 7 bases, with 18 bases between. Germline V gene sequence: CDR1 SEHNR, CDR2 FQNEAQ (reference sequence). The DNA for the CDR3 is TGTGCCAGCAGCCTCCGCGGGGAGGGGCGCAATTCACCCCTCCACTTT. It translates to CASSLRGEGRNSPLHF.

This chain uses TRBV18 with TRBJ1-1, with 9 bases that match TRBD1. The CDR3 has 18 residues. CDR1 is KGHSH and CDR2 is LQKENI in the germline V gene. Trimming took 5 bases from V and 3 from J; bases not matched to a gene: 16. This CDR3 reads CASSSSFIGTGRYTEAFF. The CDR3 region has the DNA TGTGCCAGCTCAAGCTCCTTTATAGGGACAGGGCGTTACACTGAAGCTTTCTTT.

The chain links TRBV19 to TRBJ2-5; 8 nucleotides align to TRBD1. Unmatched junction bases numbered 9, after V lost 4 bases and J lost 5 bases. Germline V gene lookup returns CDR1 LNHDA and CDR2 SQIVND (reference sequence). The CDR3 is made up of 15 amino acids. CDR3 residues: CASSTNQGAGETQYF. As DNA, the CDR3 is TGTGCCAGTAGTACCAATCAGGGGGCTGGGGAGACCCAGTACTTC.

This clone was seen only a few times. This chain uses TRBV11-2 with TRBJ2-7, with D possibly matching TRBD1 (6 bases). The CDR3 has 14 amino acids. Trimming removed 4 bases from V and 3 bases from J, with 13 bases in between. Germline assignment: CDR1 SGHAT and CDR2 FQNNGV. CDR3 in DNA: TGTGCCAGCAGCTCGGGACACCGGAGCTACGAGCAGTACTTC. This gives the protein CASSSGHRSYEQYF.

V is TRBV7-2 and J is TRBJ2-7, with 10 nucleotides matching TRBD2. V trimming: 5 bases; J trimming: 6 bases; junction bases outside the gene matches: 10. The CDR3 extends over 15 amino acids. Germline V gene sequence: CDR1 SGHTA, CDR2 FQGNSA. CDR3 protein: CASSLGGTSAGEQYF. CDR3 coding DNA: TGTGCCAGCAGCCTAGGGGGGACTAGCGCGGGCGAGCAGTACTTC.

V and J are TRBV2 and TRBJ1-2, with TRBD1 matching 9 bases. CDR3 size: 14 residues. The germline V gene encodes CDR1 SNHLY and CDR2 FYNNEI. CDR3 in amino acids: CAGTGGSPVYGYTF. The CDR3 DNA is TGTGCAGGAACAGGGGGCTCGCCCGTCTATGGCTACACCTTC.

J is TRBJ1-5 and V is TRBV18, with D perhaps matching TRBD1 (5 bases). Germline CDR1 is KGHSH and CDR2 is LQKENI. The CDR3 has 16 amino acids. With 4 bases removed from V and 9 bases from J, the gap between germline ends came to 22 bases. This chain's CDR3 is CASSLRGGQGGWPQHF. The DNA for the CDR3 is TGTGCCAGCTCACTCCGCGGTGGGCAGGGAGGTTGGCCCCAGCATTTT. Filled out from reference TRBV18 and TRBJ1-5, the complete variable domain reads NAGVMQNPRHLVRRRGQEARLRCSPMKGHSHVYWYRQLPEEGLKFMVYLQKENIIDESGMPKERFSAEFPKEGPSILRIQQVVRGDSAAYFCASSLRGGQGGWPQHFGDGTRLSIL.

V is TRBV12-5 and J is TRBJ2-2; 7 bases map to TRBD1. The CDR3 sequence is 14 residues long. V lost 7 bases to trimming and J lost 1 base; unmatched junction nucleotides: 3. Germline assignment: CDR1 LGHNT and CDR2 FRNRAP. CDR3 bases: TGTGCTAGTGACAGGGGCGGGAACACCGGGGAGCTGTTTTTT. It specifies CASDRGGNTGELFF.

V and J are TRBV6-5 and TRBJ2-3; a weak D match, TRBD1 (6 bases). Deletions cut 7 bases from V and 2 bases from J, with 13 bases between. This CDR3 has 14 residues. CDR1 is MNHEY and CDR2 is SVGAGI in the germline V gene. The CDR3 loop is CASTIGTNTDTQYF. CDR3 bases: TGTGCCAGCACAATAGGGACAAACACAGATACGCAGTATTTT.

The gene calls are TRBV10-2 and TRBJ1-4, with D possibly being TRBD1 (6 bases). V was clipped by 6 bases and J by 7 bases, with 18 bases between them. The CDR3 has 15 residues. CDR1 and CDR2 from the germline V gene are WSHSY and SAAADI. In nucleotides, the CDR3 is TGCGCCAGCAGACTCGGGGGGGGCGACGTTGAAAAACTGTTTTTT. Translated, it gives CASRLGGGDVEKLFF.

The chain is built from TRBV6-5 and TRBJ2-1; tentatively, D is TRBD2 (5 bases). Germline V gives CDR1 MNHEY, CDR2 SVGAGI. V lost 6 bases, J lost 5 bases, and 14 bases lay in between. This CDR3 has 14 amino acids. CDR3 DNA: TGTGCCAGCAGGCTTCTCGGACTTAACAATGAGCAGTTCTTC. Amino acid sequence: CASRLLGLNNEQFF.

As regards this clone: Germline and junction disagree at one end, which may indicate a read error. The V call is TRBV19, the J call TRBJ1-1; 8 bases fit TRBD1. The CDR3 is made up of 13 amino acids. CDR1 and CDR2 (germline): LNHDA, SQIVND (reference sequence). CDR3 DNA sequence: TGTGCCAGCGCAGACCCGGGACAGGTGCCCTTGCTCTTT. It specifies CASADPGQVPLLF.

The gene calls are TRBV11-3 and TRBJ2-1; 8 positions match TRBD1. CDR3 size: 13 residues. The germline gives CDR1 SGHNT, CDR2 YENEEA. V gave up 4 bases and J gave up 9 bases; unmatched junction bases: 5. The CDR3 spells CASSSDRDREQFF. The CDR3 DNA follows: TGTGCCAGCAGCTCGGACAGGGATCGTGAGCAGTTCTTC. Drawing the rest from reference TRBV11-3 and TRBJ2-1, the complete variable domain is EAGVVQSPRYKIIEKKQPVAFWCNPISGHNTLYWYLQNLGQGPELLIRYENEEAVDDSQLPKDRFSAERLKGVDSTLKIQPAELGDSAVYLCASSSDRDREQFFGPGTRLTVL.

In its sample, this clone was seen a few times. V usage is TRBV27 and J usage is TRBJ1-2, with TRBD1 identical over 7 bases. CDR3 length: 13 residues. Per germline, CDR1 MNHEY and CDR2 SMNVEV (reference sequence). With V trimmed by 6 bases and J by 4 bases, 5 bases remained unmatched. The CDR3 sequence is CASSPSGGYGYTF. The CDR3 nucleotides are TGTGCCAGCAGCCCCTCAGGGGGCTATGGCTACACCTTC.

This chain connects TRBV6-5 to TRBJ1-1, with TRBD1 matching over 9 bases. Germline values: CDR1 MNHEY, CDR2 SVGAGI. The junction had 2 bases not matched to a gene; V was cut back by 6 bases and J by 0 bases. The CDR3 length is 14 residues. DNA of the CDR3: TGTGCCAGCAGCGGACAGGGGATGAACACTGAAGCTTTCTTT. Translation: CASSGQGMNTEAFF.

This chain links TRBV11-3 with TRBJ1-1, with TRBD1 as a possible D gene (5 bases). The CDR3 covers 18 residues. CDR1 and CDR2 (germline): SGHNT, YENEEA. V was clipped by 5 bases and J by 0 bases, with 22 bases between them. The CDR3 is CASSPPHARGNLNTEAFF. CDR3 DNA: TGTGCCAGCAGCCCCCCACACGCTAGGGGAAATTTGAACACTGAAGCTTTCTTT. The whole variable domain, filled in from reference TRBV11-3 and TRBJ1-1, reads EAGVVQSPRYKIIEKKQPVAFWCNPISGHNTLYWYLQNLGQGPELLIRYENEEAVDDSQLPKDRFSAERLKGVDSTLKIQPAELGDSAVYLCASSPPHARGNLNTEAFFGQGTRLTVV.